This entry lists 10 T cell receptor beta chains sequenced from one sample in a study of blood T cell repertoires in COVID-19. Generated by immunoSEQ multiplex PCR, the TCRdb table keeps only in-frame clones and is missing some. The sample includes under 150,000 clones, about four fifths seen only once; the top ten take roughly 13%. The sample was peripheral blood. These receptors came from a man aged 80 or over with acute or convalescent COVID-19.

This chain links TRBV24-1 with TRBJ2-3; no clear D. V lost 6 bases to trimming and J lost 1 base, with 7 bases between them. The CDR3 spans 13 residues. Germline V gene lookup returns CDR1 KGHDR and CDR2 SFDVKD. The CDR3 region has the DNA TGTGCCACCAGTCAAAGAGGCACAGATACGCAGTATTTT. This gives the protein CATSQRGTDTQYF.

V gene TRBV7-2 combines with J gene TRBJ2-1; 9 bases are shared with TRBD2. The CDR3 is made up of 13 amino acids. After removal of 4 bases from V and 14 bases from J, the junction contained 9 bases not matched to a gene. CDR1 and CDR2 from the germline V gene are SGHTA and FQGNSA. CDR3 protein: CASSSLTGTSKFF. The CDR3, as DNA: TGTGCCAGCAGCTCCTTGACCGGGACTAGCAAGTTCTTC.

V usage is TRBV28 and J usage is TRBJ1-1; tentatively, D is TRBD1 (6 bases). Germline V gene data show CDR1 as MDHEN and CDR2 as SYDVKM. Trimming pared 6 bases from V and 0 bases from J, leaving 11 bases between. This CDR3 spans 14 amino acids. Here the CDR3 reads CASSQRGLNTEAFF. CDR3 bases: TGTGCCAGCAGCCAAAGGGGGTTGAACACTGAAGCTTTCTTT. The entire variable domain, with the rest obtained from reference TRBV28 and TRBJ1-1, is as follows: DVKVTQSSRYLVKRTGEKVFLECVQDMDHENMFWYRQDPGLGLRLIYFSYDVKMKEKGDIPEGYSVSREKKERFSLILESASTNQTSMYLCASSQRGLNTEAFFGQGTRLTVV.

This chain links TRBV23-1 with TRBJ2-7; 7 nucleotides line up with TRBD1. TRBV23-1 is given ORF status, its function remaining uncertain. The CDR3 extends over 14 amino acids. The V segment lost 9 bases and the J segment 5 bases; nucleotides outside the gene matches: 13. CDR3 coding DNA: TGCGCCAGGCTCTCAAGACAGGGACGAAACGAGCAGTACTTC. It translates to CARLSRQGRNEQYF.

With respect to this clone: At one of its ends the junction is not consistent with the germline gene, which may arise from a read error. The V call is TRBV11-2, the J call TRBJ2-7; 7 positions agree with TRBD1. Germline-derived CDR1 and CDR2 are SGHAT and FQNNGV. CDR3 length equals 18 residues. As DNA, the CDR3 is TGTGCCAGCAGCCTAGATCCCCCGGAACCAGGGGGTTCCTACGAGCAGTACTTC. It specifies CASSLDPPEPGGSYEQYF.

The CDR3 nucleotides read TGTGCCAGCATCCCCTCGACCAGGCACTCTGGGGCCAACGTCCTGACTTTC. Translating gives CASIPSTRHSGANVLTF. The chain couples TRBV6-2 or TRBV6-3 to TRBJ2-6; no firm D call. Germline assignment: CDR1 MNHEY and CDR2 SVGEGT. The V end lost 7 bases, the J end lost 0 bases, and 16 bases lay between the germline ends. The CDR3 has 17 amino acids.

The genes are TRBV6-5 and TRBJ1-2; D is possibly TRBD1 (6 bases). The germline gives CDR1 MNHEY, CDR2 SVGAGI. Trimming left V 6 bases short and J 4 bases short, with 18 bases between. The CDR3 runs 15 residues. The CDR3 is CASSHQGTELYGYTF. The CDR3 bases are TGTGCCAGCAGCCATCAGGGGACGGAGCTCTATGGCTACACCTTC.

The rearrangement links TRBV27 to TRBJ2-1; D is possibly TRBD1 (8 bases). V shed 5 bases and J shed 9 bases, with 17 bases lying between them. CDR3 length equals 14 residues. Germline CDR1 and CDR2: MNHEY and SMNVEV (reference sequence). CDR3 in DNA: TGTGCCAGCAGTATTACAGGGGGGGCGGGTGAGCAGTTCTTC. Translated, it gives CASSITGGAGEQFF.

This clone has more than one count but fewer than ten. This chain joins TRBV5-8 and TRBJ1-2; D gene uncertain. The germline V and J ends were trimmed by 4 bases and 5 bases, with 3 bases remaining between them. Germline CDR1 SGHTS, CDR2 YDEGEE. This CDR3 is built from 10 residues. Written as DNA, the CDR3 is TGTGCCAGCAGCCTTTATGGCTACACCTTC. This sequence encodes CASSLYGYTF.

The gene calls are TRBV3-1 (or the pseudogene TRBV3-2) and TRBJ1-2, with D possibly TRBD1 on 6 matching bases. The germline V and J ends were trimmed by 0 bases and 4 bases, with 9 bases remaining between them. This CDR3 contains 14 residues. Germline V gene sequence: CDR1 LGHDT, CDR2 YNNKEL (reference sequence). The CDR3 loop is CASSQEDSVYGYTF. CDR3 sequence (DNA): TGTGCCAGCAGCCAAGAGGACAGCGTCTATGGCTACACCTTC.